This is a list of T cell receptor beta chains from one sample in a study of CD4+ T cells in melanoma. Data came from immunoSEQ multiplex PCR; TCRdb stores just in-frame clones and leaves some out. The table lists fewer than 150,000 clones, about 90% of them singletons. The receptors derive from a human donor with melanoma. Both conserved end residues are part of each CDR3. The D gene is left open where the match is weak. Rows give clone size only sometimes, using once, few, many, or a class for an expanded clone.

TRBJ1-4 NA TRBV19 NA 12 CASSRIGEKLFF TGTGCCAGTAGCCGAATAGGGGAAAAACTGTTTTTT
TRBJ2-5 NA TRBV7-2 TRBD1 16 CASSPSGGAGLKTQYF TGTGCCAGCAGCCCATCAGGGGGCGCCGGGCTAAAGACCCAGTACTTC
TRBJ2-1 few TRBV7-8 NA 13 CASSLNRYNEQFF TGTGCCAGCAGCCTCAACCGCTACAATGAGCAGTTCTTC
TRBJ1-2 once TRBV15 NA 15 CATSSARRGAYGYTF TGTGCCACCAGCAGTGCCCGGCGGGGGGCCTATGGCTACACCTTC
TRBJ1-4 NA TRBV6-1 NA 16 CASSENSQLYIGKLFF TGTGCCAGCAGTGAGAACTCTCAACTTTACATTGGAAAACTGTTTTTT
TRBJ2-5 NA TRBV10-2 NA 14 CASRRGLGFETQYF TGCGCCAGCAGGAGAGGGCTGGGTTTCGAGACCCAGTACTTC
TRBJ1-1 NA TRBV20-1 NA 11 CSGRKDTEAFF TGCAGTGGTCGGAAGGACACTGAAGCTTTCTTT
TRBJ2-1 NA TRBV5-1 NA 15 CASSAPAGPYNEQFF TGCGCCAGCAGTGCCCCCGCGGGCCCCTACAATGAGCAGTTCTTC
TRBJ1-1 NA TRBV5-1 TRBD1 14 CASSVRQGSREAFF TGCGCCAGCAGCGTGCGACAGGGGTCTAGAGAAGCTTTCTTT
TRBJ1-5 NA TRBV6-6 TRBD1 12 CASTTGNQPQHF TGTGCCAGCACGACAGGGAATCAGCCCCAGCATTTT
TRBJ2-2 NA TRBV9 NA 12 CASSFNTGELFF TGTGCCAGCAGCTTTAACACCGGGGAGCTGTTTTTT
TRBJ1-4 NA TRBV25-1 TRBD1 15 CASSELTGRNEKLFF TGTGCCAGCAGTGAATTGACAGGGAGAAATGAAAAACTGTTTTTT
TRBJ2-3 NA TRBV7-2 NA 16 CASSLAGNRVRDTQYF TGTGCCAGCAGCTTAGCCGGGAACAGGGTTCGGGATACGCAGTATTTT
TRBJ1-4 NA TRBV5-8 TRBD1 16 CASSLRMTGKGEKLFF TGTGCCAGCAGCTTACGGATGACAGGGAAGGGGGAAAAACTGTTTTTT
TRBJ2-1 once TRBV4-1 NA 16 CASSQSQQSSYNEQFF TGCGCCAGCAGCCAATCGCAACAGAGCTCCTACAATGAGCAGTTCTTC
TRBJ2-4 NA TRBV6-5 NA 13 CASSYLRENIQYF TGTGCCAGCAGTTACCTGCGAGAAAACATTCAGTACTTC
TRBJ1-6 NA TRBV5-5 NA 15 CASSLAWAANSPLHF TGTGCCAGCAGCTTGGCCTGGGCGGCTAATTCACCCCTCCACTTT
TRBJ1-1 NA TRBV30 NA 13 CAWGGGLESEAFF TGTGCCTGGGGGGGAGGGCTGGAATCTGAAGCTTTCTTT
TRBJ2-2 once TRBV2 TRBD2 15 CATRSGGANTGELFF TGTGCCACTCGAAGCGGGGGCGCGAACACCGGGGAGCTGTTTTTT
TRBJ2-5 NA TRBV7-9 NA 14 CASSPRQGGETQYF TGTGCCAGCAGCCCCCGCCAGGGGGGAGAGACCCAGTACTTC
TRBJ1-1 NA TRBV5-1 NA 14 CASSQGTGNTEAFF TGCGCCAGCAGCCAAGGGACGGGGAACACTGAAGCTTTCTTT
TRBJ1-2 NA TRBV18 NA 15 CASSPGDGANYGYTF TGTGCCAGCTCACCGGGAGACGGGGCCAACTATGGCTACACCTTC
TRBJ2-5 NA TRBV5-1 TRBD2 15 CASSPGLAGSETQYF TGCGCCAGCAGCCCCGGACTAGCGGGGAGCGAGACCCAGTACTTC
TRBJ1-6 NA TRBV6-5 NA 14 CASRAAGENSPLHF TGTGCCAGCAGGGCCGCGGGGGAGAATTCACCCCTCCACTTT
TRBJ1-4 NA TRBV4-1 NA 16 CASSKAGTLISEKLFF TGCGCCAGCAGCAAGGCCGGGACGCTGATTAGTGAAAAACTGTTTTTT
TRBJ1-2 once TRBV30 NA 14 CAWKRQVDNYGYTF TGTGCCTGGAAACGACAGGTGGATAACTATGGCTACACCTTC
TRBJ1-2 NA TRBV4-1 NA 15 CASSQVQGLNYGYTF TGCGCCAGCAGCCAAGTACAAGGACTGAACTATGGCTACACCTTC
TRBJ2-3 NA TRBV5-1 TRBD2 17 CASSLLGSGGGVDTQYF TGCGCCAGCAGCTTGCTGGGTAGCGGGGGAGGGGTGGATACGCAGTATTTT
TRBJ1-2 NA TRBV4-1 NA 15 CASSQDRAPPDGYTF TGCGCCAGCAGCCAAGACAGGGCCCCTCCGGATGGCTACACCTTC
TRBJ2-5 NA TRBV5-1 TRBD2 18 CASSSSGLAGGGGETQYF TGCGCCAGCAGCTCTTCGGGACTAGCGGGGGGTGGTGGGGAGACCCAGTACTTC
TRBJ2-7 NA TRBV5-1 NA 15 CASSLSPNTDYEQYF TGCGCCAGCAGCTTGTCCCCTAACACGGACTACGAGCAGTACTTC
TRBJ1-5 NA TRBV4-1 NA 13 CASSRTSLQPQHF TGCGCCAGCAGCCGTACTAGTCTTCAGCCCCAGCATTTT